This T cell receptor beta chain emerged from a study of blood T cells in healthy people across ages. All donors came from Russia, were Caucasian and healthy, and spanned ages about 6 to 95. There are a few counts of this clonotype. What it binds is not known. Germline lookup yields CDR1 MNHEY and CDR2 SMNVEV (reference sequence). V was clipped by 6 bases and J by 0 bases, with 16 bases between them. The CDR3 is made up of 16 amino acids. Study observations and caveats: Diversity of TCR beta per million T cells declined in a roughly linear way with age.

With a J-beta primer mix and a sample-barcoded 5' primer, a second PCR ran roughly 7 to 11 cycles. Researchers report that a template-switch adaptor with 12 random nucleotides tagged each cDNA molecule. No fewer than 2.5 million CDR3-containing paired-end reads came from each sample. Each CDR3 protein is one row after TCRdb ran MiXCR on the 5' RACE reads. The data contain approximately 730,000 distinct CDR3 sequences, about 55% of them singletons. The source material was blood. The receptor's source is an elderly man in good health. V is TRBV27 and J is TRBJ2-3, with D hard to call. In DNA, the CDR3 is TGTGCCAGCAGCTCCCAGTGGTTCAGTAGCACAGATACGCAGTATTTT. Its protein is CASSSQWFSSTDTQYF.